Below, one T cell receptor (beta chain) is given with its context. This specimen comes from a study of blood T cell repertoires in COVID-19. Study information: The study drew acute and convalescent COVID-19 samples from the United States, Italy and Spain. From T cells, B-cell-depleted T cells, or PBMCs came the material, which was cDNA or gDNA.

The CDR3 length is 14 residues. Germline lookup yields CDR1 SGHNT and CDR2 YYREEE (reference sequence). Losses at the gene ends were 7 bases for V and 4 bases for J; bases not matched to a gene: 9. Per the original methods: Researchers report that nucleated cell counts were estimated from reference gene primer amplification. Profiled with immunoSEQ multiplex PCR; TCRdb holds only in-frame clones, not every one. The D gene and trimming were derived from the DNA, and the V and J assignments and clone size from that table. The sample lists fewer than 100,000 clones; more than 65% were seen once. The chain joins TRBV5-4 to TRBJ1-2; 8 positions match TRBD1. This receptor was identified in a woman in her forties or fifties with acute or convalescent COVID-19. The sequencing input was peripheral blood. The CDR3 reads CASRWTGSLYGYTF. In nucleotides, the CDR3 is TGTGCCAGCCGATGGACAGGGAGCCTCTATGGCTACACCTTC.